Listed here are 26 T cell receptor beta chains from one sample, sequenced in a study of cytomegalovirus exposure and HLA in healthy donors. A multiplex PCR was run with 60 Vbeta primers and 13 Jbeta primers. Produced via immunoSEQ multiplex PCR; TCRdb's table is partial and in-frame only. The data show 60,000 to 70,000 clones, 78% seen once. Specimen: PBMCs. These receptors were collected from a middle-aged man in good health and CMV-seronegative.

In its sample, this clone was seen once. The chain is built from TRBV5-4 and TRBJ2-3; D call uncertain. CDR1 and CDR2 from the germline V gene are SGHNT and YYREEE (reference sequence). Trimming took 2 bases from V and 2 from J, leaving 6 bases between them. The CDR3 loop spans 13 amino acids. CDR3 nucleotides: TGTGCCAGCAGCTTCGGGTCCACAGATACGCAGTATTTT. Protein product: CASSFGSTDTQYF.

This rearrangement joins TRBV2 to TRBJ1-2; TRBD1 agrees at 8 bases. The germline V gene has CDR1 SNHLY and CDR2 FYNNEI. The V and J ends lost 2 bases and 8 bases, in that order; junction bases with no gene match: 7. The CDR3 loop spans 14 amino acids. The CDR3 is CASSETQGAGGYTF. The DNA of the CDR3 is TGTGCCAGCAGTGAAACCCAGGGGGCTGGCGGCTACACCTTC. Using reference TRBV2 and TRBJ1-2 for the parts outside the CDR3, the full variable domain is EPEVTQTPSHQVTQMGQEVILRCVPISNHLYFYWYRQILGQKVEFLVSFYNNEISEKSEIFDDQFSVERPDGSNFTLKIRSTKLEDSAMYFCASSETQGAGGYTFGSGTRLTVV.

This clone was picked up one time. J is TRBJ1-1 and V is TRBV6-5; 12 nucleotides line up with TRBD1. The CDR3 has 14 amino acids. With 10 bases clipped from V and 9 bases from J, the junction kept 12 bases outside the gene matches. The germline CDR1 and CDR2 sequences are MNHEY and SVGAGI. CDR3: CATRGPGQGAKAFF. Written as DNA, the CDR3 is TGTGCCACACGAGGTCCGGGACAGGGGGCGAAAGCTTTCTTT.

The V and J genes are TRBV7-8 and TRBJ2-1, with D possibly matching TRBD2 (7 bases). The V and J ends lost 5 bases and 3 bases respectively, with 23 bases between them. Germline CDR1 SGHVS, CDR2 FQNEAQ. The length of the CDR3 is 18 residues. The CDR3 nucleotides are TGTGCCAGCAGCGGAGGGGGGGTTGCCCTGCTTTACTACAATGAGCAGTTCTTC. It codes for CASSGGGVALLYYNEQFF.

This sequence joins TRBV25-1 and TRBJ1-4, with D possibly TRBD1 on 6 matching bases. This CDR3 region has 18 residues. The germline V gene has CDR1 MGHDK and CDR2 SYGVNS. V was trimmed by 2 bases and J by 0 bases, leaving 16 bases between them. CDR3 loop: CASSEHPGVGTTNEKLFF. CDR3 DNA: TGTGCCAGCAGTGAACACCCAGGGGTCGGTACAACTAATGAAAAACTGTTTTTT.

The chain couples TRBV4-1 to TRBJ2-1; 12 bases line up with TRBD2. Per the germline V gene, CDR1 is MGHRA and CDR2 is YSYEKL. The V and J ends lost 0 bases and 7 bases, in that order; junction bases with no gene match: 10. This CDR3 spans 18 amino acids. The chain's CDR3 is CASSQEAPLAGGQNEQFF. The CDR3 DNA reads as TGCGCCAGCAGCCAAGAGGCCCCTCTAGCGGGAGGGCAGAATGAGCAGTTCTTC.

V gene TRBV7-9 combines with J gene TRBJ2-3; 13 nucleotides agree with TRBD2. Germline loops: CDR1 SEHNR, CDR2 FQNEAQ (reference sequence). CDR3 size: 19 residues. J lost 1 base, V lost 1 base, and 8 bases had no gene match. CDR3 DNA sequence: TGTGCCAGCAGCTTAGTAGGGACTAGCGGGGCCCGGGGCACAGATACGCAGTATTTT. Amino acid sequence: CASSLVGTSGARGTDTQYF.

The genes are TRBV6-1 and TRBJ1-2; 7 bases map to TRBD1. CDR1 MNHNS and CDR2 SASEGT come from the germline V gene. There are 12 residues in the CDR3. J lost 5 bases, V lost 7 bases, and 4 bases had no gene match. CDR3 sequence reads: CASIQTGYGYTF. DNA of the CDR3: TGTGCCAGCATCCAGACAGGGTATGGCTACACCTTC.

The DNA for the CDR3 is TGCGCCAGCAGCTCACCCGGGACAGGGGGCAATGGCTACACCTTC. Encoded protein: CASSSPGTGGNGYTF. The chain has TRBV5-1 and TRBJ1-2; 12 nucleotides agree with TRBD1. Germline-derived CDR1 and CDR2 are SGHRS and YFSETQ. This CDR3 region has 15 residues. Trimming removed 3 bases from V and 6 bases from J; junction bases left unmatched: 6.

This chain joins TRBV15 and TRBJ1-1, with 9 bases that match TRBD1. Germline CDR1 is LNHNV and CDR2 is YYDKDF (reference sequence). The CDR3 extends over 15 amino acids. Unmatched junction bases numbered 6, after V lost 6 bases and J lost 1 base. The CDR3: CATSRWDRANTEAFF. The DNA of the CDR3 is TGTGCCACCAGTAGATGGGACAGGGCGAACACTGAAGCTTTCTTT.

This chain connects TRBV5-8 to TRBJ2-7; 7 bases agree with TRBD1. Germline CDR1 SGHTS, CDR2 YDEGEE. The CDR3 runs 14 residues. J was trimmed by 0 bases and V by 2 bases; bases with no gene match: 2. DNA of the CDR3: TGTGCCAGCAGCTTTAGACAGGGCTCCTACGAGCAGTACTTC. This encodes CASSFRQGSYEQYF.

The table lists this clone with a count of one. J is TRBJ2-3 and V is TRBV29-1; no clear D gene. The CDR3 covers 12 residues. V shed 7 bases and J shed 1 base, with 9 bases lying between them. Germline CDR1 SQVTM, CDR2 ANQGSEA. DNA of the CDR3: TGCAGCGCCACGGAGCGCACAGATACGCAGTATTTT. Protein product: CSATERTDTQYF.

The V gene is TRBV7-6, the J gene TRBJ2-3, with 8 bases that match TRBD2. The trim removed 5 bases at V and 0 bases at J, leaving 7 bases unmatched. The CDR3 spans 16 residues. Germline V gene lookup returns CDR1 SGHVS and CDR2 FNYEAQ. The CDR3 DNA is TGTGCCAGCAGCACCCCCGGGGGGGGAAGCACAGATACGCAGTATTTT. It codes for CASSTPGGGSTDTQYF. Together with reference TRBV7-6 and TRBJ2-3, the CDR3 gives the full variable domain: GAGVSQSPRYKVTKRGQDVALRCDPISGHVSLYWYRQALGQGPEFLTYFNYEAQQDKSGLPNDRFSAERPEGSISTLTIQRTEQRDSAMYRCASSTPGGGSTDTQYFGPGTRLTVL.

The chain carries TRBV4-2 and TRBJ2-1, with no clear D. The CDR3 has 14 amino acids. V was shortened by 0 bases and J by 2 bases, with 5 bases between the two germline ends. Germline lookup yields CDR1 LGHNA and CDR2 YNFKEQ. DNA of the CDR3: TGTGCCAGCAGCCAAGATTCAACCTACAATGAGCAGTTCTTC. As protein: CASSQDSTYNEQFF.

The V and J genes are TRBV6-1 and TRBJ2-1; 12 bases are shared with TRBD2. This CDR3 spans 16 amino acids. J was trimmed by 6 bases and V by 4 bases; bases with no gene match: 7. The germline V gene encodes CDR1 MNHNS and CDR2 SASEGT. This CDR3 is CASSGRLAGEANEQFF. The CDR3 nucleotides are TGTGCCAGCAGTGGGAGACTAGCGGGAGAGGCCAATGAGCAGTTCTTC.

The CDR3 nucleotides are TGTGCCAGCAGCTTAGCGCCGGGACTCCCCACCGGGGAGCTGTTTTTT. Protein product: CASSLAPGLPTGELFF. The chain joins TRBV7-2 to TRBJ2-2, with a possible D match to TRBD2 (6 bases). Germline CDR1 is SGHTA and CDR2 is FQGNSA. Trimming left V 0 bases short and J 4 bases short, with 12 bases between. CDR3 length: 16 amino acids.

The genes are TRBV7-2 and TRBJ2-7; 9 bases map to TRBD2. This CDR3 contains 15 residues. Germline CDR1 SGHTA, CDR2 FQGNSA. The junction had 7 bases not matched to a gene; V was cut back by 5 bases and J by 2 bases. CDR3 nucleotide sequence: TGTGCCAGCAGCCCCTCGGGACTAGCAGCCTACGAGCAGTACTTC. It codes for CASSPSGLAAYEQYF.

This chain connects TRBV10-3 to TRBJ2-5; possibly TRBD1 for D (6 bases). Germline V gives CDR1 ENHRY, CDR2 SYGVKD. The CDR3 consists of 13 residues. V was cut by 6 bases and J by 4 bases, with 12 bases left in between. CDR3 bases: TGTGCCATCAGGGCCAGGGGAATAGAGACCCAGTACTTC. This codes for CAIRARGIETQYF.

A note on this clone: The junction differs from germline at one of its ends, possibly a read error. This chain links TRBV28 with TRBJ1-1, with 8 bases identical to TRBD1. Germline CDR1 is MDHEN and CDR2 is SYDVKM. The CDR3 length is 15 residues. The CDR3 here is CAGSSPPQGAGEAFF. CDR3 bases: TGTGCCGGCAGTTCCCCCCCGCAGGGGGCAGGTGAAGCTTTCTTT.

As DNA, the CDR3 is TGTGCTAGTGGCCCTAGCGGGAGAGGGAATGAGCAGTTCTTC. As protein: CASGPSGRGNEQFF. The chain links TRBV12-5 to TRBJ2-1; 10 bases map to TRBD2. This CDR3 region has 14 residues. Germline lookup yields CDR1 LGHNT and CDR2 FRNRAP. Unmatched junction bases numbered 6, after V lost 6 bases and J lost 7 bases.

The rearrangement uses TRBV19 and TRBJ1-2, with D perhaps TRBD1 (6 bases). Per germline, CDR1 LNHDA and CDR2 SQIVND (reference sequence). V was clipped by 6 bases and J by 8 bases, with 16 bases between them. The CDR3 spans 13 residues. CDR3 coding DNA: TGTGCCAGTAGAACAGGGAGACGAAGCGGCTACACCTTC. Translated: CASRTGRRSGYTF.

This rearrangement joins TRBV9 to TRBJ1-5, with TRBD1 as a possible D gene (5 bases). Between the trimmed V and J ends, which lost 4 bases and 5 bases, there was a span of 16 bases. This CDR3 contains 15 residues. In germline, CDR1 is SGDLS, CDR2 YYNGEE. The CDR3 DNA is TGTGCCAGCAGCCCCCTCGGGGGACTCCATCAGCCCCAGCATTTT. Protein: CASSPLGGLHQPQHF.

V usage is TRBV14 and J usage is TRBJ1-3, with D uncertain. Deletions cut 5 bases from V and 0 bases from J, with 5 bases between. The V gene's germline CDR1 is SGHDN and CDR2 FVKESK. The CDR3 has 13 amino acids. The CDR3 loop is CASSSISGNTIYF. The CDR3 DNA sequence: TGTGCCAGCAGCTCAATCTCTGGAAACACCATATATTTT.

CDR3 residues: CASSPPGGLGNQPQHF. The CDR3, as DNA: TGTGCCAGCAGCCCTCCGGGGGGGTTGGGCAATCAGCCCCAGCATTTT. The genes are TRBV7-9 and TRBJ1-5; possibly TRBD1 for D (5 bases). The V end lost 5 bases, the J end lost 2 bases, and 16 bases lay between the germline ends. The CDR3 has 16 residues. Germline V lookup: CDR1 SEHNR, CDR2 FQNEAQ (reference sequence).

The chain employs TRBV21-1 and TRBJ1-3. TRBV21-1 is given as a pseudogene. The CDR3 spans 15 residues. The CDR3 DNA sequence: TGTGCCAGCACCACCAGAGGGAGCTCTGGAAACACCATATATTTT. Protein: CASTTRGSSGNTIYF.

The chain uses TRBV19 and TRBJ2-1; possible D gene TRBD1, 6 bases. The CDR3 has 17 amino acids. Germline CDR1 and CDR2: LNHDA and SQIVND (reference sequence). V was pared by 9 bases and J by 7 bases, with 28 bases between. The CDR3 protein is CASHILTEKTQGNEQFF. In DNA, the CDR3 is TGTGCCAGCCACATCCTCACGGAGAAGACTCAGGGGAATGAGCAGTTCTTC.